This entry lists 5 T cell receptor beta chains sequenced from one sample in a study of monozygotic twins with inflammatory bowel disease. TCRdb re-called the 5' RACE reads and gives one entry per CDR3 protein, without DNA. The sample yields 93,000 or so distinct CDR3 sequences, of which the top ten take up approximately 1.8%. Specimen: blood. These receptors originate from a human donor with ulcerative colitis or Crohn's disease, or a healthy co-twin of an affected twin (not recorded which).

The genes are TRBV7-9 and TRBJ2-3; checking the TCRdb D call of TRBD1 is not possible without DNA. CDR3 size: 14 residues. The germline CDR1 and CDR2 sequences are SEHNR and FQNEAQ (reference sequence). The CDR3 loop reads CASSWGLKSDTQYF.

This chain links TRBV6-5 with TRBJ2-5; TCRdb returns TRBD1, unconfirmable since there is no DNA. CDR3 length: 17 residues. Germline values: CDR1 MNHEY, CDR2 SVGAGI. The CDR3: CASSYTPGIRGQETQYF.

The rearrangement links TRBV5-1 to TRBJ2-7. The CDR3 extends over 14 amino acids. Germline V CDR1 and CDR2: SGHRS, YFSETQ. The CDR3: CASSVLMSSYEQYF.

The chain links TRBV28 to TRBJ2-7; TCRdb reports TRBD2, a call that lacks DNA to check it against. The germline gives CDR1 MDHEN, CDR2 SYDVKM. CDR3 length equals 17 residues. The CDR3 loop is CASSLNPRTSGSHEQYF.

The CDR3 loop reads CASSGQANQPQHF. V and J are TRBV28 and TRBJ1-5; TCRdb designates TRBD1, a call that cannot be tested without DNA. From germline, CDR1 is MDHEN and CDR2 SYDVKM. The CDR3 is 13 amino acids.